Each of the 10 T cell receptor beta chains below was sequenced from the same sample in a study of T cells in Graves' hyperthyroidism and ophthalmopathy. There were TCR beta CDR3 regions amplified from RNA transcripts. When the TCR CDR3 underwent first-round RT-PCR, the HTBI primer set was used. One entry per CDR3 protein, called by TCRdb with MiXCR from the multiplex PCR reads. The sample has more than 40,000 distinct CDR3 sequences; around 49% are singletons. The specimen sequenced was peripheral blood or thyroid tissue (not recorded which). The receptors stem from a woman aged 45-60 years with Graves' hyperthyroidism.

The sample holds many counts of this clonotype. This sequence joins TRBV7-8 and TRBJ1-1; D is possibly TRBD1 (5 bases). V was pared by 6 bases and J by 0 bases, with 8 bases between. The CDR3 is 13 amino acids. Germline V gene lookup returns CDR1 SGHVS and CDR2 FQNEAQ. The CDR3 spells CASRLQVNTEAFF. The CDR3 DNA reads TGTGCCAGCAGGCTACAGGTGAACACTGAAGCTTTCTTT.

This clonotype was picked up a small number of times. The J gene is TRBJ1-4, the V gene TRBV7-2; D is ambiguous. The germline gives CDR1 SGHTA, CDR2 FQGNSA. The CDR3 loop spans 16 amino acids. With 5 bases removed from V and 4 bases from J, the gap between germline ends came to 17 bases. CDR3 in DNA: TGTGCCAGCAGCCCACCCCCGCCCTGGGGTAATGAAAAACTGTTTTTT. The encoded protein is CASSPPPPWGNEKLFF.

Many counts were recorded for this clonotype. The V call is TRBV28, the J call TRBJ1-1, with D hard to call. V was shortened by 3 bases and J by 4 bases, with 9 bases between the two germline ends. The CDR3 extends over 13 amino acids. The germline CDR1 and CDR2 sequences are MDHEN and SYDVKM. The CDR3 sequence is CASSFQQITEAFF. In nucleotides, the CDR3 is TGTGCCAGCAGTTTCCAACAGATCACTGAAGCTTTCTTT.

The chain uses TRBV6-5 and TRBJ2-5; D uncertain. Germline loops: CDR1 MNHEY, CDR2 SVGAGI. This CDR3 spans 14 amino acids. Deletions cut 6 bases from V and 0 bases from J, with 11 bases between. The CDR3 sequence: CASSPGPHQETQYF. The CDR3 DNA reads TGTGCCAGCAGCCCCGGGCCGCACCAAGAGACCCAGTACTTC.

This clonotype was seen only a few times. This sequence joins TRBV20-1 and TRBJ2-5; D is uncertain. Looked up from germline, CDR1 is DFQATT and CDR2 is SNEGSKA (reference sequence). This CDR3 has 14 residues. V lost 0 bases to trimming and J lost 3 bases, with 11 bases between them. The CDR3 spells CSARDRGIKETQYF. The CDR3 DNA is TGCAGTGCTAGAGATCGTGGGATAAAAGAGACCCAGTACTTC.

As to this clonotype: The junction departs from the called germline gene at one end, perhaps through a read error. This chain uses TRBV7-9 with TRBJ2-7; D is unclear. From germline, CDR1 is SEHNR and CDR2 FQNEAQ (reference sequence). CDR3 length: 13 residues. The CDR3, as DNA: TGTGCCGGCAGCCAGCCCGAGTGGGGAGAGCAGTACTTC. Translated: CAGSQPEWGEQYF.

This clonotype has only a few counts. The chain couples TRBV25-1 to TRBJ1-1; TRBD1 aligns across 10 bases. The CDR3 runs to 15 residues. Looked up from germline, CDR1 is MGHDK and CDR2 is SYGVNS. The ends lost 8 bases at V and 2 bases at J; junction bases unmatched: 8. CDR3 bases: TGTGCCAGCCAAGAACAGACAGGGGGCAACACTGAAGCTTTCTTT. The encoded protein is CASQEQTGGNTEAFF.

Ten or more counts support this clonotype. The chain links TRBV6-2 or TRBV6-3 to TRBJ1-1; D is perhaps TRBD1 (5 bases). This CDR3 region has 14 residues. CDR1 and CDR2 (germline): MNHEY, SVGEGT. The V gene lost 7 bases and the J gene lost 4 bases, with 16 bases spanning the gap. The CDR3 here is CASKAGTPGTEAFF. CDR3 coding DNA: TGTGCCAGCAAGGCCGGGACCCCTGGCACTGAAGCTTTCTTT.

This clonotype was observed many times. The CDR3 here is CASSFQRETQYF. CDR3 coding DNA: TGTGCCAGCAGCTTCCAGCGGGAGACCCAGTACTTC. The chain links TRBV11-2 to TRBJ2-5; TRBD2 might be the D (5 bases). The CDR3 sequence is 12 residues long. Trimming removed 3 bases at V and 5 bases at J, with 7 bases between. Germline loops: CDR1 SGHAT, CDR2 FQNNGV.

This clonotype was recorded many times. For the CDR3, the DNA is TGTGCCAGCAGCTGGGTACAGGGGTCCCACGGGGAGCTGTTTTTT. Amino acid sequence: CASSWVQGSHGELFF. This chain links TRBV6-2 or TRBV6-3 with TRBJ2-2, with TRBD1 matching over 7 bases. The V gene's germline CDR1 is MNHEY and CDR2 SVGEGT. V lost 6 bases to trimming and J lost 7 bases; unmatched junction nucleotides: 11. The CDR3 totals 15 residues.